One sample yielded the 8 T cell receptor beta chains listed below, sequenced in a study of T cell responses to AZD1222 COVID-19 vaccine. Profiling relied on immunoSEQ multiplex PCR, and the TCRdb table lists in-frame clones only, not all of them. The repertoire holds roughly 180,000 clones, with approximately 94% as singletons. The material sequenced was peripheral blood, taken on day 0 of AZD1222 vaccination. These receptors were collected from an adult in good health.

The table lists this clone with a count of one. The rearrangement joins TRBV7-9 to TRBJ2-5; a weak D match, TRBD1 (6 bases). Germline CDR1 is SEHNR and CDR2 is FQNEAQ (reference sequence). The V and J ends lost 5 bases and 2 bases respectively, with 12 bases between them. The CDR3 is 14 residues long. For the CDR3, the DNA is TGTGCCAGCAGCCCTCGACAGGCACAAGAGACCCAGTACTTC. As protein: CASSPRQAQETQYF.

This chain joins TRBV28 and TRBJ1-2; TRBD1 matches 8 bases. The CDR3 consists of 13 residues. V shed 2 bases and J 7 bases; nucleotides not matched to a gene: 3. The germline gives CDR1 MDHEN, CDR2 SYDVKM. The CDR3 DNA reads as TGTGCCAGCAGTTTACAGGGGGCGGCTGGCTACACCTTC. It specifies CASSLQGAAGYTF.

The V call is TRBV30, the J call TRBJ1-1; possibly TRBD1 for D (5 bases). The CDR3 totals 16 residues. Trimming cost V 4 bases and J 10 bases, with 28 bases left between them. Germline V gene sequence: CDR1 GTSNPN, CDR2 SVGIG (reference sequence). The CDR3, as DNA: TGTGCCTGGAACTTTGGTACGGCCGGACGGACCGGGGGAGCTTTCTTT. Its translation is CAWNFGTAGRTGGAFF.

The chain joins TRBV5-1 to TRBJ2-1, with TRBD2 as a possible D gene (6 bases). V dropped 4 bases and J dropped 10 bases, with 18 bases sitting between them. The length of the CDR3 is 14 residues. Germline V lookup: CDR1 SGHRS, CDR2 YFSETQ. The CDR3 DNA is TGCGCCAGCAGCCCTGCGTTGGGGGGAGCCGAGCAGTTCTTC. Translation gives CASSPALGGAEQFF.

The genes are TRBV4-2 and TRBJ1-2, with D perhaps TRBD1 (5 bases). The CDR3 has 14 residues. With 2 bases removed from V and 8 bases from J, the gap between germline ends came to 15 bases. Germline CDR1 LGHNA, CDR2 YNFKEQ. The CDR3 here is CASSQTAGNYGYTF. In nucleotides, the CDR3 is TGTGCCAGCAGCCAAACGGCAGGGAATTACGGCTACACCTTC.

The rearrangement uses TRBV6-5 and TRBJ1-1; D remains unclear. Trimming cost V 5 bases and J 6 bases, with 7 bases left between them. Germline CDR1 and CDR2: MNHEY and SVGAGI. The CDR3 contains 11 residues. CDR3 DNA: TGTGCCAGCAGTAGGGTATCTGAAGCTTTCTTT. It translates to CASSRVSEAFF.

The gene calls are TRBV7-9 and TRBJ2-7; D ambiguous. Germline values: CDR1 SEHNR, CDR2 FQNEAQ (reference sequence). With 2 bases removed from V and 2 bases from J, the gap between germline ends came to 4 bases. The CDR3 totals 12 residues. As DNA, the CDR3 is TGTGCCAGCAGCTTAAGCCCCTACGAGCAGTACTTC. Amino acid sequence: CASSLSPYEQYF. Based on the CDR3 plus reference TRBV7-9 and TRBJ2-7, the full variable domain is DTGVSQNPRHKITKRGQNVTFRCDPISEHNRLYWYRQTLGQGPEFLTYFQNEAQLEKSRLLSDRFSAERPKGSFSTLEIQRTEQGDSAMYLCASSLSPYEQYFGPGTRLTVT.

The genes are TRBV7-9 and TRBJ2-7; D unclear. The CDR3 runs to 12 residues. Germline V gene sequence: CDR1 SEHNR, CDR2 FQNEAQ (reference sequence). V shed 8 bases and J shed 0 bases, with 8 bases lying between them. The CDR3 DNA reads as TGTGCCAGCCGAGGTGGCTCCTACGAGCAGTACTTC. Residues: CASRGGSYEQYF.